This is a list of T cell receptor beta chains from one sample in a study of blood T cell repertoires in COVID-19. Profiling relied on immunoSEQ multiplex PCR, and the TCRdb table lists in-frame clones only, not all of them. The sample includes 110,000 to 150,000 clones, 88% of them seen just once. The sequencing sample was made of peripheral blood. The source of these receptors is a woman aged 50 to 60 with acute or convalescent COVID-19. Both conserved end residues are part of each CDR3. The order of the fields is CDR3 protein, CDR3 DNA, clone size, D gene, J gene, V gene. D genes are given only for firm matches. Clone size is given for some rows only: seen once, a few or many times, or a class if the clone is expanded.

CDR3aa: CASTQGTAKETQYF; CDR3nt: TGTGCCAGCACCCAAGGGACAGCCAAAGAGACCCAGTACTTC; abundance: -; d_gene: TRBD1; j_gene: TRBJ2-5; v_gene: TRBV6-5
CDR3aa: CASSTQGDANTGELFF; CDR3nt: TGCGCCAGCAGCACACAGGGAGACGCGAACACCGGGGAGCTGTTTTTT; abundance: -; d_gene: -; j_gene: TRBJ2-2; v_gene: TRBV4-1
CDR3aa: CSVEGDFKTGELFF; CDR3nt: TGCAGCGTTGAAGGAGATTTTAAGACCGGGGAGCTGTTTTTT; abundance: -; d_gene: -; j_gene: TRBJ2-2; v_gene: TRBV29-1
CDR3aa: CASRSLAGAHYNEQFF; CDR3nt: TGTGCCAGCAGAAGTCTAGCGGGGGCCCACTACAATGAGCAGTTCTTC; abundance: once; d_gene: TRBD2; j_gene: TRBJ2-1; v_gene: TRBV7-2
CDR3aa: CASAYRDRATGELFF; CDR3nt: TGTGCCAGTGCGTATCGGGACAGGGCGACCGGGGAGCTGTTTTTT; abundance: -; d_gene: TRBD1; j_gene: TRBJ2-2; v_gene: TRBV7-8
CDR3aa: CASSPGGNEQFF; CDR3nt: TGTGCCAGCAGCCCCGGGGGGAATGAGCAGTTCTTC; abundance: -; d_gene: TRBD2; j_gene: TRBJ2-1; v_gene: TRBV7-3
CDR3aa: CASSLRMGAPKETQYF; CDR3nt: TGTGCCAGCAGTTTGCGAATGGGGGCACCGAAAGAGACCCAGTACTTC; abundance: -; d_gene: -; j_gene: TRBJ2-5; v_gene: TRBV27
CDR3aa: CASSATSASQREQYF; CDR3nt: TGTGCCAGCTCAGCCACTAGCGCGTCCCAACGGGAGCAGTACTTC; abundance: once; d_gene: TRBD2; j_gene: TRBJ2-7; v_gene: TRBV18
CDR3aa: CASSDRQGDEQYF; CDR3nt: TGTGCCAGCAGCGATCGACAGGGGGACGAGCAGTACTTC; abundance: once; d_gene: TRBD1; j_gene: TRBJ2-7; v_gene: TRBV9
CDR3aa: CASSPSTTGAPQHF; CDR3nt: TGTGCCAGCTCACCATCGACGACAGGAGCGCCCCAGCATTTT; abundance: -; d_gene: -; j_gene: TRBJ1-5; v_gene: TRBV18
CDR3aa: CASSAAGTPEAFF; CDR3nt: TGCGCCAGCAGTGCGGCGGGGACCCCTGAAGCTTTCTTT; abundance: -; d_gene: -; j_gene: TRBJ1-1; v_gene: TRBV10-1
CDR3aa: CATGLTAGVNNEQFF; CDR3nt: TGTGCCACGGGTCTCACCGCGGGGGTGAACAATGAGCAGTTCTTC; abundance: -; d_gene: TRBD2; j_gene: TRBJ2-1; v_gene: TRBV19
CDR3aa: CASSLGRGGAYGYTF; CDR3nt: TGTGCCAGCAGTTTGGGAAGAGGGGGCGCCTATGGCTACACCTTC; abundance: -; d_gene: TRBD1; j_gene: TRBJ1-2; v_gene: TRBV28
CDR3aa: CASRGGHSNTEAFF; CDR3nt: TGTGCCAGCAGAGGGGGACATTCGAACACTGAAGCTTTCTTT; abundance: -; d_gene: -; j_gene: TRBJ1-1; v_gene: TRBV7-8
CDR3aa: CASSNRGRSGNTIYF; CDR3nt: TGTGCCAGTAGTAACAGGGGACGCTCTGGAAACACCATATATTTT; abundance: -; d_gene: TRBD1; j_gene: TRBJ1-3; v_gene: TRBV19
CDR3aa: CSVPTWDRGNYGYTF; CDR3nt: TGCAGCGTTCCGACCTGGGACAGGGGTAACTATGGCTACACCTTC; abundance: -; d_gene: TRBD1; j_gene: TRBJ1-2; v_gene: TRBV29-1
CDR3aa: CASSSNYRQANEKLFF; CDR3nt: TGTGCCAGCAGTTCTAATTACCGACAGGCCAATGAAAAACTGTTTTTT; abundance: few; d_gene: -; j_gene: TRBJ1-4; v_gene: TRBV6-5
CDR3aa: CASSQDRGADEQYF; CDR3nt: TGCGCCAGCAGCCAGGACAGGGGAGCCGACGAGCAGTACTTC; abundance: -; d_gene: TRBD1; j_gene: TRBJ2-7; v_gene: TRBV5-1
CDR3aa: CASTLNTEAFF; CDR3nt: TGTGCCAGCACTTTGAACACTGAAGCTTTCTTT; abundance: -; d_gene: -; j_gene: TRBJ1-1; v_gene: TRBV6-5
CDR3aa: CATSDGGKTSNQPQHF; CDR3nt: TGTGCCACCAGTGATGGGGGGAAAACCAGCAATCAGCCCCAGCATTTT; abundance: -; d_gene: -; j_gene: TRBJ1-5; v_gene: TRBV24-1
CDR3aa: CASSINPVGGRPKTF; CDR3nt: TGTGCCAGCTCCATAAACCCCGTCGGGGGGCGCCCCAAGACTTTC; abundance: once; d_gene: -; j_gene: TRBJ2-6; v_gene: TRBV18
CDR3aa: CASSGLGQTISYEQYF; CDR3nt: TGTGCCAGCAGTGGCCTCGGACAGACTATTTCCTACGAGCAGTACTTC; abundance: once; d_gene: -; j_gene: TRBJ2-7; v_gene: TRBV25-1
CDR3aa: CASSLSTSDIYEQYF; CDR3nt: TGTGCCAGCAGCTTGTCAACTAGCGATATCTACGAGCAGTACTTC; abundance: once; d_gene: TRBD2; j_gene: TRBJ2-7; v_gene: TRBV5-4
CDR3aa: CASSQIDRDYNSPLHF; CDR3nt: TGCGCCAGCAGCCAGATCGACAGAGACTATAATTCACCCCTCCACTTT; abundance: few; d_gene: -; j_gene: TRBJ1-6; v_gene: TRBV4-1
CDR3aa: CASSFHRDSYEQYF; CDR3nt: TGTGCCAGCAGTTTTCACAGGGACTCCTACGAGCAGTACTTC; abundance: few; d_gene: -; j_gene: TRBJ2-7; v_gene: TRBV28
CDR3aa: CASSVAGLAGGPPWNEQFF; CDR3nt: TGTGCCAGCAGCGTAGCGGGACTAGCGGGAGGGCCTCCATGGAATGAGCAGTTCTTC; abundance: -; d_gene: TRBD2; j_gene: TRBJ2-1; v_gene: TRBV9
CDR3aa: CASPPGWGDSPLHF; CDR3nt: TGCGCCAGCCCCCCGGGGTGGGGAGATTCACCCCTCCACTTT; abundance: -; d_gene: -; j_gene: TRBJ1-6; v_gene: TRBV5-1
CDR3aa: CASSPGQGLNTEAFF; CDR3nt: TGTGCCAGCAGCCCCGGACAGGGTCTGAACACTGAAGCTTTCTTT; abundance: -; d_gene: TRBD1; j_gene: TRBJ1-1; v_gene: TRBV7-6
CDR3aa: CASSYRTSGSINEQFF; CDR3nt: TGTGCCAGCAGTTATCGGACTAGCGGGTCAATCAATGAGCAGTTCTTC; abundance: -; d_gene: TRBD2; j_gene: TRBJ2-1; v_gene: TRBV6-5
CDR3aa: CASSANRGGGGETQYF; CDR3nt: TGTGCCAGCAGTGCGAACAGGGGGGGAGGAGGAGAGACCCAGTACTTC; abundance: -; d_gene: -; j_gene: TRBJ2-5; v_gene: TRBV2
CDR3aa: CASSLGTGNTEAFF; CDR3nt: TGCGCCAGCAGCCTGGGGACAGGGAACACTGAAGCTTTCTTT; abundance: -; d_gene: TRBD1; j_gene: TRBJ1-1; v_gene: TRBV4-1
CDR3aa: CASPLPSGGYTF; CDR3nt: TGTGCCAGCCCCCTACCTTCGGGTGGCTACACCTTC; abundance: -; d_gene: -; j_gene: TRBJ1-2; v_gene: TRBV28
CDR3aa: CATSEGTAGELFF; CDR3nt: TGTGCCACCAGTGAGGGGACAGCCGGGGAGCTGTTTTTT; abundance: -; d_gene: TRBD1; j_gene: TRBJ2-2; v_gene: TRBV24-1
CDR3aa: CAISADRGLVENIQYF; CDR3nt: TGTGCCATCAGCGCGGACAGGGGGCTTGTTGAAAACATTCAGTACTTC; abundance: -; d_gene: TRBD1; j_gene: TRBJ2-4; v_gene: TRBV10-3
CDR3aa: CASSGAGSQETQYF; CDR3nt: TGTGCCAGCAGTGGAGCCGGGAGCCAAGAGACCCAGTACTTC; abundance: -; d_gene: -; j_gene: TRBJ2-5; v_gene: TRBV25-1
CDR3aa: CASSQWGDSDYNEQFF; CDR3nt: TGTGCCAGCAGCCAATGGGGGGACAGCGACTACAATGAGCAGTTCTTC; abundance: -; d_gene: -; j_gene: TRBJ2-1; v_gene: TRBV7-2
CDR3aa: CASSEVGGGTDTQYF; CDR3nt: TGTGCCAGCAGCGAAGTTGGGGGGGGCACAGATACGCAGTATTTT; abundance: -; d_gene: TRBD2; j_gene: TRBJ2-3; v_gene: TRBV3-1/TRBV3-2
CDR3aa: CASSEGQGAYYGYTF; CDR3nt: TGTGCCAGCAGCGAAGGACAGGGTGCGTACTATGGCTACACCTTC; abundance: once; d_gene: TRBD1; j_gene: TRBJ1-2; v_gene: TRBV9
CDR3aa: CATSSQGTNEKLFF; CDR3nt: TGTGCCACCAGCAGCCAGGGAACTAATGAAAAACTGTTTTTT; abundance: -; d_gene: -; j_gene: TRBJ1-4; v_gene: TRBV15
CDR3aa: CASREGTLYGYTF; CDR3nt: TGTGCCAGCAGGGAAGGGACACTCTATGGCTACACCTTC; abundance: few; d_gene: -; j_gene: TRBJ1-2; v_gene: TRBV28
CDR3aa: CASSRGTNTGELFF; CDR3nt: TGTGCCAGCAGCAGGGGGACGAACACCGGGGAGCTGTTTTTT; abundance: few; d_gene: -; j_gene: TRBJ2-2; v_gene: TRBV9
CDR3aa: CASSPRRGASPEQFF; CDR3nt: TGTGCCAGCTCACCCCGGAGGGGCGCTTCACCTGAGCAGTTCTTC; abundance: once; d_gene: -; j_gene: TRBJ2-1; v_gene: TRBV18
CDR3aa: CASSQEGPGRNQPQHF; CDR3nt: TGCGCCAGCAGCCAAGAGGGGCCAGGGCGCAATCAGCCCCAGCATTTT; abundance: -; d_gene: -; j_gene: TRBJ1-5; v_gene: TRBV4-1
CDR3aa: CASSPRGGQHTEAFF; CDR3nt: TGTGCCAGCTCACCACGGGGGGGGCAGCACACTGAAGCTTTCTTT; abundance: -; d_gene: -; j_gene: TRBJ1-1; v_gene: TRBV18
CDR3aa: CASREQGLSNYGYTF; CDR3nt: TGCGCCAGCCGGGAACAGGGCTTATCCAACTATGGCTACACCTTC; abundance: -; d_gene: -; j_gene: TRBJ1-2; v_gene: TRBV5-1
CDR3aa: CASSLGAGKETQYF; CDR3nt: TGTGCCAGCAGCTTAGGGGCAGGGAAAGAGACCCAGTACTTC; abundance: -; d_gene: -; j_gene: TRBJ2-5; v_gene: TRBV11-2
CDR3aa: CASSLVQGLNQPQHF; CDR3nt: TGTGCCAGCAGCTTAGTACAGGGGCTAAATCAGCCCCAGCATTTT; abundance: -; d_gene: TRBD1; j_gene: TRBJ1-5; v_gene: TRBV7-2
CDR3aa: CASSTTQGLNTGELFF; CDR3nt: TGTGCCAGCAGCACAACCCAGGGTTTGAACACCGGGGAGCTGTTTTTT; abundance: -; d_gene: -; j_gene: TRBJ2-2; v_gene: TRBV9
CDR3aa: CASTGGSGEGYGYTF; CDR3nt: TGTGCCAGTACAGGGGGCTCTGGGGAAGGATATGGCTACACCTTC; abundance: once; d_gene: TRBD1; j_gene: TRBJ1-2; v_gene: TRBV19
CDR3aa: CASRQGTTSYEQYF; CDR3nt: TGTGCCAGCAGACAGGGGACAACGTCCTACGAGCAGTACTTC; abundance: -; d_gene: TRBD1; j_gene: TRBJ2-7; v_gene: TRBV27
CDR3aa: CASSPWTGDVNEQYF; CDR3nt: TGTGCCAGCTCACCGTGGACAGGGGACGTCAACGAGCAGTACTTC; abundance: -; d_gene: TRBD1; j_gene: TRBJ2-7; v_gene: TRBV18